This T cell receptor (beta chain) came from a study of T cells in Graves' hyperthyroidism and ophthalmopathy. Exclusion of patients followed from uncontrolled infection, other autoimmune disease, pregnancy or lactation. TCR beta CDR3 region amplification was performed from RNA transcripts. Carried out on the TCR CDR3, a first-round RT-PCR used the HTBI primer set. From the multiplex PCR reads, TCRdb called clonotypes with MiXCR, one entry per CDR3 protein. The sample includes around 300,000 distinct CDR3 sequences, about an eighth of them seen just once. This clonotype was seen ten or more times. The length of the CDR3 is 17 residues. Germline V gene data show CDR1 as MNHEY and CDR2 as SMNVEV (reference sequence). V was shortened by 1 base and J by 1 base, with 14 bases between the two germline ends.

This rearrangement joins TRBV27 to TRBJ2-1, with D perhaps TRBD2 (6 bases). The TCR comes from a woman in her thirties with Graves' hyperthyroidism that later progressed to Graves' ophthalmopathy. The sample comprised blood. The CDR3 loop is CASSLLGGILSYNEQFF. In DNA, the CDR3 is TGTGCCAGCAGTTTATTGGGCGGGATCCTTTCCTACAATGAGCAGTTCTTC.